This T cell receptor (beta chain) derives from a study of T cell repertoires in cytomegalovirus infection. Study-level background: Both CMV infection and a matching HLA type were indicated by public TCR beta signatures.

Between the trimmed V and J ends, which lost 1 base and 5 bases, there was a span of 8 bases. Germline V CDR1 and CDR2: SGHVS, FQNEAQ. The CDR3 spans 14 residues. TCRdb called the reads again in MiXCR, with one record for every CDR3 protein. The table records approximately 100,000 distinct CDR3 sequences, 20% to 30% of them present only once. This clonotype has ten or more counts. The rearrangement joins TRBV7-8 to TRBJ2-2; maybe TRBD2 (5 bases). The sequence was collected from a human donor in good health (CMV status not recorded). Some clones in this sample may be carry-over from other donors' samples. The specimen was CD8+ T cells from PBMCs. The CDR3 nucleotides read TGTGCCAGCAGCTTAGTGACGGGGACCGGGGAGCTGTTTTTT. It specifies CASSLVTGTGELFF.